The 7 T cell receptor beta chains below were found in one sample sequenced in a study of T cell changes during pregnancy in multiple sclerosis. TCRdb's copy holds only in-frame clones and misses some; the assay was immunoSEQ multiplex PCR. Among about 49,000 clones listed, 92% were seen once. Sample: CD4+ T cells from peripheral blood mononuclear cells, taken in the second trimester of pregnancy. All receptors derive from a female donor in good health, enrolled as a control in a pregnancy study.

V is TRBV13 and J is TRBJ2-7, with D possibly TRBD1 on 6 matching bases. The CDR3 has 14 amino acids. Trimming pared 2 bases from V and 6 bases from J, leaving 14 bases between. The germline gives CDR1 PRHDT, CDR2 FYEKMQ (reference sequence). The CDR3 here is CASSLTGRSGEQYF. The CDR3, as DNA: TGTGCCAGCAGCTTAACAGGGCGCTCGGGCGAGCAGTACTTC. Variable domain in full (rest from reference TRBV13 and TRBJ2-7): AAGVIQSPRHLIKEKRETATLKCYPIPRHDTVYWYQQGPGQDPQFLISFYEKMQSDKGSIPDRFSAQQFSDYHSELNMSSLELGDSALYFCASSLTGRSGEQYFGPGTRLTVT.

The V and J genes are TRBV7-9 and TRBJ1-6; D may be TRBD1 (6 bases). Trimming pared 9 bases from V and 8 bases from J, leaving 17 bases between. This CDR3 is built from 14 residues. The germline gives CDR1 SEHNR, CDR2 FQNEAQ (reference sequence). This CDR3 is CASTGQLGDSPLHF. CDR3 nucleotides: TGTGCCAGTACCGGACAGCTGGGGGATTCACCCCTCCACTTT.

The chain has TRBV4-2 and TRBJ1-5; TRBD1 aligns across 10 bases. CDR1 and CDR2 from the germline V gene are LGHNA and YNFKEQ. V shed 0 bases, J shed 7 bases, and the junction held 6 bases outside the gene matches. The CDR3 runs 16 residues. The CDR3 sequence is CASSQDGQGEIQPQHF. The CDR3 nucleotides are TGTGCCAGCAGCCAAGATGGACAGGGGGAGATCCAGCCCCAGCATTTT.

V usage is TRBV7-2 and J usage is TRBJ1-5, with D perhaps matching TRBD1 (6 bases). The CDR3 is made up of 16 amino acids. V dropped 5 bases and J dropped 0 bases, with 14 bases sitting between them. Germline V CDR1 and CDR2: SGHTA, FQGNSA. This CDR3 is CASSPRGRGSNQPQHF. As DNA, the CDR3 is TGTGCCAGCAGCCCGAGGGGCAGGGGTAGCAATCAGCCCCAGCATTTT. Drawing the rest from reference TRBV7-2 and TRBJ1-5, the complete variable domain is GAGVSQSPSNKVTEKGKDVELRCDPISGHTALYWYRQSLGQGLEFLIYFQGNSAPDKSGLPSDRFSAERTGGSVSTLTIQRTQQEDSAVYLCASSPRGRGSNQPQHFGDGTRLSIL.

The chain combines TRBV18 with TRBJ1-2; 7 nucleotides line up with TRBD1. The CDR3 sequence is 14 residues long. The V and J ends lost 5 bases and 2 bases, in that order; junction bases with no gene match: 5. CDR1 is KGHSH and CDR2 is LQKENI in the germline V gene. CDR3 in DNA: TGTGCCAGCTCAGCCTTGACAGGGAACTATGGCTACACCTTC. This gives the protein CASSALTGNYGYTF.

The chain employs TRBV19 and TRBJ1-5, with TRBD1 matching over 7 bases. Germline V gene data show CDR1 as LNHDA and CDR2 as SQIVND (reference sequence). The ends lost 4 bases at V and 4 bases at J; junction bases unmatched: 10. CDR3 length: 16 residues. CDR3 coding DNA: TGTGCCAGTAGTACTGCCGTCGGCAGGGGGAATCAGCCCCAGCATTTT. This gives the protein CASSTAVGRGNQPQHF.

V is TRBV5-4 and J is TRBJ1-2, with 9 bases that match TRBD1. This CDR3 contains 13 residues. CDR1 SGHNT and CDR2 YYREEE come from the germline V gene (reference sequence). The J segment lost 3 bases and the V segment lost 4 bases, leaving 1 base of the junction unmatched. CDR3 amino acids: CASSRTGDYGYTF. The CDR3, as DNA: TGTGCCAGCAGCCGGACAGGGGACTATGGCTACACCTTC.